A selection of T cell receptor beta chains follows, all from one sample in a study of Ad26.COV2.S vaccination and SARS-CoV-2 variants. Assay: immunoSEQ multiplex PCR; the TCRdb copy retains only in-frame clones and omits some. The sample comprises approximately 300,000 clones, around 84% of which are singletons, and more than 1.5% rests with the top ten. Source: peripheral blood, taken in a trial of Ad26.COV2.S vaccine versus placebo. Every receptor here comes from a person aged 18 to 65 who received the Ad26.COV2.S COVID-19 vaccine or a placebo. The CDR3 runs from the conserved cysteine through the conserved F or W. D genes are given only for firm matches.

v_gene	d_gene	j_gene	CDR3aa
TRBV6-1	NA	TRBJ1-2	CASSEGVNYGYTF
TRBV5-6	NA	TRBJ2-7	CASSSPSGAEEQYF
TRBV30	NA	TRBJ1-6	CAWSNGRTSSYNSPLHF
TRBV11-2	NA	TRBJ1-2	CASSLDRAVYYGYTF
TRBV6-2/TRBV6-3	NA	TRBJ1-2	CASSYTTSWENGYTF
TRBV18	NA	TRBJ2-5	CASSPFRLEETQYF
TRBV14	TRBD2	TRBJ2-3	CASSPSRVRGGQYF
TRBV12-5	TRBD1	TRBJ2-7	CASGPGQGLHEQYF
TRBV2	NA	TRBJ2-5	CASSDMLALSQETQYF
TRBV18	NA	TRBJ2-1	CASSPPIGQPPGSEQFF
TRBV7-9	NA	TRBJ1-2	CASSLEAGSNYGYTF
TRBV10-2	NA	TRBJ1-5	CASSEPLGGNARQPQHF
TRBV9	NA	TRBJ1-2	CASSVGQGRYGYTF
TRBV12-5	NA	TRBJ2-7	CASGLGRSYEQYF
TRBV4-3	NA	TRBJ2-7	CASSHGQRGEQYF
TRBV7-2	TRBD2	TRBJ2-3	CASSLRTSGGTDTQYF
TRBV30	NA	TRBJ2-2	CAWSVLPSRAGELFF